The clone carrying this T cell receptor (beta chain) is medium-sized (0.01 to 0.1%) by share. Its target is unknown. As handled by the study authors: What underpinned the distant-metastasis classifier for papillary thyroid cancer was the set of CDR3 differences across clinicopathological groups. Via MiXCR, TCRdb re-called the PCR reads. TCRdb, rather than the study authors, made the V and J calls. The data show roughly 13,000 clones, approximately 31% seen once. Germline values: CDR1 DFQATT, CDR2 SNEGSKA (reference sequence). J was trimmed by 3 bases and V by 4 bases; bases with no gene match: 7. The CDR3 covers 16 residues. The data stem from a study of metastatic and nonmetastatic thyroid tumors. Study background: Malignant thyroid and benign thyroid patients provided blood and tumor or nodule tissue whose repertoires were compared.

Study results and limitations: Across blood and tumor, TCR beta diversity in malignant thyroid tumors was reportedly significantly higher than in benign nodules.

Until they underwent thyroid surgery, no patient had received any treatment. This chain joins TRBV20-1 and TRBJ2-7; TRBD2 matches at 15 bases. Sequences were obtained from tumor tissue. This TCR derives from a female donor with papillary thyroid cancer or a benign thyroid nodule (not recorded which). Some clones in this sample may be carry-over from other donors' samples. CDR3 sequence reads: CSANGLAGGLLYEQYF. DNA of the CDR3: TGCAGTGCTAACGGACTAGCGGGAGGGCTTCTCTACGAGCAGTACTTC.